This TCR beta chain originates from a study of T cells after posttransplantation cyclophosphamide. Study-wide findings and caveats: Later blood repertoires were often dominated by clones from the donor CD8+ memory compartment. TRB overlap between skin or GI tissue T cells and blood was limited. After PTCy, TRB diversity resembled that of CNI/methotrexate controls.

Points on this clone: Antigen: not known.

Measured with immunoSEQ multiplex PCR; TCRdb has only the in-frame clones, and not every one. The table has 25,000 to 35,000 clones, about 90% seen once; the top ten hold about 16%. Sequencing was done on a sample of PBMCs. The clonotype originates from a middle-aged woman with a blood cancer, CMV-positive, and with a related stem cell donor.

The DNA of the CDR3 is TGTGCCAGCAGCGTAGCCGGGACAGGGGTTACCTACGAGCAGTACTTC. As protein: CASSVAGTGVTYEQYF. V and J are TRBV9 and TRBJ2-7; 10 bases align to TRBD1. J lost 2 bases, V lost 0 bases, and 5 bases had no gene match. The CDR3 is 16 residues long. Germline CDR1 is SGDLS and CDR2 is YYNGEE.